Each of the 17 T cell receptor beta chains below was sequenced from the same sample in a study of CD8+CD57+ T cells in acquired aplastic anemia. Genomic DNA, the template, was used for profiling of the TCR beta VDJ and CDR3. Each CDR3 protein is one row after TCRdb ran MiXCR on the reads. The table shows 200,000 to 250,000 distinct CDR3 sequences, with under 50% occurring only once. It was patients with CD8+CD57+ cell expansion by flow cytometry who were chosen for sequencing. Sequencing used sorted CD4+, CD8+, or CD8+CD57+ T cells (not recorded which) from PBMCs. The receptors come from a human donor with aplastic anemia.

The chain is built from TRBV25-1 and TRBJ1-5, with D perhaps TRBD1 (5 bases). This CDR3 has 14 amino acids. V lost 3 bases and J 6 bases, leaving 12 bases between the germline ends. Germline CDR1 and CDR2: MGHDK and SYGVNS. CDR3 protein: CASSDQGERQPQHF. CDR3 DNA sequence: TGTGCCAGCAGTGATCAGGGAGAGCGTCAGCCCCAGCATTTT.

The chain carries TRBV10-3 and TRBJ2-2; D unclear. This CDR3 has 15 residues. The germline gives CDR1 ENHRY, CDR2 SYGVKD. Trimming cost V 2 bases and J 0 bases, with 7 bases left between them. CDR3 in DNA: TGTGCCATCAGTGAGACGGGTTCGAACACCGGGGAGCTGTTTTTT. It encodes CAISETGSNTGELFF.

The CDR3 spells CASRANVLTF. CDR3 nucleotides: TGTGCCAGTAGGGCCAACGTCCTGACTTTC. V is TRBV19 and J is TRBJ2-6; D remains unclear. The CDR3 covers 10 residues. V was pared by 6 bases and J by 6 bases, with 0 bases between. CDR1 is LNHDA, CDR2 SQIVND, per germline (reference sequence). The variable domain in full, completed from reference TRBV19 and TRBJ2-6, reads DGGITQSPKYLFRKEGQNVTLSCEQNLNHDAMYWYRQDPGQGLRLIYYSQIVNDFQKGDIAEGYSVSREKKESFPLTVTSAQKNPTAFYLCASRANVLTFGAGSRLTVL.

The CDR3 DNA sequence: TGTGCCAGCAGCTCTCAGTCCCTGGACACTGAAGCTTTCTTT. It translates to CASSSQSLDTEAFF. The chain couples TRBV3-1 to TRBJ1-1; D uncertain. The CDR3 runs 14 residues. CDR1 LGHDT and CDR2 YNNKEL come from the germline V gene (reference sequence). V lost 5 bases and J lost 3, with 13 bases in between.

As concerns this clonotype: This sequence may be a read error, since a much larger clone differs from it by one base. V usage is TRBV19 and J usage is TRBJ2-3; D may be TRBD2 (6 bases). In germline, CDR1 is LNHDA, CDR2 SQIVND (reference sequence). The CDR3 contains 15 residues. The CDR3 DNA sequence: TGTGCCAGCAGCGCGGGGCCCCTCTCCACAGATACGCGGTATTTT. Translated, it gives CASSAGPLSTDTRYF.

In its sample, this clonotype was seen a few times. This chain connects TRBV12-3 or TRBV12-4 to TRBJ2-1, with 11 bases that match TRBD2. V was clipped by 3 bases and J by 10 bases; unmatched bases: 8. The CDR3 totals 15 residues. CDR3 residues: CASSLDSGGAGEQFF. Here the CDR3 DNA reads TGTGCCAGCAGTTTGGATAGCGGGGGGGCCGGGGAGCAGTTCTTC.

The V gene is TRBV2, the J gene TRBJ1-5; a weak D match, TRBD1 (6 bases). Per germline, CDR1 SNHLY and CDR2 FYNNEI. Trimming removed 5 bases at V and 2 bases at J, with 10 bases between. The CDR3 is made up of 14 amino acids. Written as DNA, the CDR3 is TGTGCCAGCAGTACCGAGGGGGGCAATCAGCCCCAGCATTTT. Encoded protein: CASSTEGGNQPQHF. Using reference TRBV2 and TRBJ1-5 for the parts outside the CDR3, the full variable domain is EPEVTQTPSHQVTQMGQEVILRCVPISNHLYFYWYRQILGQKVEFLVSFYNNEISEKSEIFDDQFSVERPDGSNFTLKIRSTKLEDSAMYFCASSTEGGNQPQHFGDGTRLSIL.

This clonotype was recorded at least ten times. This chain connects TRBV10-1 to TRBJ2-7, with 9 bases matching TRBD1. The ends lost 11 bases at V and 2 bases at J; junction bases unmatched: 10. This CDR3 has 14 amino acids. CDR1 and CDR2 from the germline V gene are WNHNN and SYGVQD (reference sequence). DNA of the CDR3: TGCGCCCGCTGCCAGGGACAGGGTGCCTACGAGCAGTACTTC. Residues: CARCQGQGAYEQYF.

This clonotype was observed once. The chain joins TRBV9 to TRBJ2-1; D not certain. Germline values: CDR1 SGDLS, CDR2 YYNGEE. V shed 8 bases and J shed 1 base, with 7 bases lying between them. The CDR3 has 12 amino acids. This chain's CDR3 is CASAGSYNEQFF. CDR3 nucleotide sequence: TGTGCCAGTGCCGGGTCCTACAATGAGCAGTTCTTC.

V gene TRBV3-1 combines with J gene TRBJ2-5; D remains unclear. This CDR3 comprises 13 residues. Germline V gives CDR1 LGHDT, CDR2 YNNKEL (reference sequence). V was cut by 2 bases and J by 5 bases, with 9 bases left in between. The CDR3 region has the DNA TGTGCCAGCAGCCAAATGATGGGGGAGACCCAGTACTTC. Its protein is CASSQMMGETQYF.

This clonotype has at least ten counts. J is TRBJ2-5 and V is TRBV19; the D is unclear. Germline V gene data show CDR1 as LNHDA and CDR2 as SQIVND (reference sequence). V lost 2 bases, J lost 1 base, and 8 bases lay in between. This CDR3 region has 14 residues. The CDR3 DNA is TGTGCCAGTAGTATAAAAGGGTCCCAAGAGACCCAGTACTTC. Protein: CASSIKGSQETQYF.

The J gene is TRBJ2-7, the V gene TRBV9, with a possible D match to TRBD1 (6 bases). Trimming pared 3 bases from V and 0 bases from J, leaving 13 bases between. CDR1 is SGDLS and CDR2 is YYNGEE in the germline V gene. The CDR3 has 15 amino acids. CDR3 in amino acids: CASSGRDKHSYEQYF. CDR3 sequence (DNA): TGTGCCAGCAGCGGCCGGGACAAACACTCCTACGAGCAGTACTTC.

This rearrangement joins TRBV24-1 to TRBJ2-5, with D unresolved. CDR3 length: 13 residues. Per germline, CDR1 KGHDR and CDR2 SFDVKD. The ends were cut back, 7 bases at V and 0 bases at J, with 8 bases in the middle. Written as DNA, the CDR3 is TGTGCCACCAGCGAGTCCTACCAAGAGACCCAGTACTTC. Translating it yields CATSESYQETQYF.

This clonotype came up many times. J is TRBJ1-2 and V is TRBV4-1; tentatively, D is TRBD1 (5 bases). Trimming took 0 bases from V and 4 from J, leaving 12 bases between them. CDR1 is MGHRA and CDR2 is YSYEKL in the germline V gene. The length of the CDR3 is 15 residues. The chain's CDR3 is CASSQEAGTGYGYTF. CDR3 bases: TGCGCCAGCAGCCAAGAGGCAGGGACGGGCTATGGCTACACCTTC.

In its sample, this clonotype was seen many times. In DNA form, the CDR3 reads TGTGCCAGCACCGGACCGGGACAGGTCAACACTGAAGCTTTCTTT. Its protein is CASTGPGQVNTEAFF. V usage is TRBV2 and J usage is TRBJ1-1; 8 bases are a match to TRBD1. Germline V gene data show CDR1 as SNHLY and CDR2 as FYNNEI. J was trimmed by 2 bases and V by 7 bases; bases with no gene match: 9. The CDR3 extends over 15 amino acids.

This clonotype was counted at least ten times. The chain uses TRBV29-1 and TRBJ2-2; no clear D. The CDR3 consists of 14 residues. The germline V and J ends were trimmed by 4 bases and 7 bases, with 16 bases remaining between them. Germline V gives CDR1 SQVTM, CDR2 ANQGSEA. CDR3 bases: TGCAGCGTTGCGCGGCAGGCGGACGGCGGGGAGCTGTTTTTT. The encoded protein is CSVARQADGGELFF.

This clonotype was observed once. The chain couples TRBV7-8 to TRBJ1-1; D remains ambiguous. V lost 4 bases to trimming and J lost 3 bases, with 15 bases between them. Germline assignment: CDR1 SGHVS and CDR2 FQNEAQ. This CDR3 comprises 15 residues. This CDR3 reads CASSSASTVDTEAFF. The CDR3 coding sequence is TGTGCCAGCAGCTCCGCCTCGACCGTGGACACTGAAGCTTTCTTT.